The present T cell receptor (beta chain) was sequenced within a study of CD8 T cells in ankylosing spondylitis. Molecular-barcoded quantitative 5'-RACE produced these TCR beta libraries. From the 5' RACE reads, TCRdb called clonotypes with MiXCR, one entry per CDR3 protein. The table shows 400,000 to 450,000 distinct CDR3 sequences, with 15% to 20% occurring only once. This clonotype was counted a few times. What it binds is unknown. Germline V gene data show CDR1 as SGHNT and CDR2 as YENEEA. Between the trimmed V and J ends, which lost 1 base and 4 bases, there was a span of 8 bases. This CDR3 contains 14 residues. Broader study findings: Characteristic of ankylosing spondylitis blood, it appeared, was a TCR beta motif comprising several highly homologous variants. Significant enrichment of disease-linked clones was reportedly seen in matched ankylosing spondylitis synovial fluid.

This sequence originates from a male donor with ankylosing spondylitis. The source material was blood, either unsorted or a sorted T cell fraction (not recorded which). The chain uses TRBV11-3 and TRBJ2-1; D gene ambiguous. CDR3 in amino acids: CASSLASEYNEQFF. The CDR3 nucleotides read TGTGCCAGCAGCTTAGCTTCCGAGTACAATGAGCAGTTCTTC. Variable domain in full (rest from reference TRBV11-3 and TRBJ2-1): EAGVVQSPRYKIIEKKQPVAFWCNPISGHNTLYWYLQNLGQGPELLIRYENEEAVDDSQLPKDRFSAERLKGVDSTLKIQPAELGDSAVYLCASSLASEYNEQFFGPGTRLTVL.